The source of this TCR beta chain is a study of OX40 agonist ivuxolimab in advanced cancers. Method: immunoSEQ multiplex PCR; TCRdb's copy keeps in-frame clones and lacks some. The sample holds tens of thousands of clones, around 86% seen once. With V trimmed by 6 bases and J by 3 bases, 2 bases remained unmatched. CDR3 length equals 14 residues. Germline V gene lookup returns CDR1 MNHNS and CDR2 SASEGT. The chain joins TRBV6-1 to TRBJ2-2; 9 bases fit TRBD1. The source is an adult with an advanced solid tumor such as melanoma, head and neck, liver or kidney cancer. Material: CD4+ or CD8+ T cells sorted from blood, obtained in a trial of the OX40 agonist ivuxolimab. The CDR3 spells CASSWDRDTGELFF. CDR3 in DNA: TGTGCCAGCAGCTGGGACAGGGACACCGGGGAGCTGTTTTTT.